One and the same sample provided the 7 T cell receptor beta chains below, sequenced in a study of cytomegalovirus exposure and HLA in healthy donors. It was with 60 Vbeta and 13 Jbeta primers that the PCR ran. Assay used: immunoSEQ multiplex PCR; TCRdb lists only in-frame clones, some missing. The table shows around 140,000 clones, with about 80% occurring only once. Sample: PBMCs. The receptors here all came from a man aged 40-55 years in good health and CMV-seronegative.

The chain has TRBV19 and TRBJ1-2, with unresolved D. The CDR3 contains 15 residues. The V and J ends lost 3 bases and 7 bases respectively, with 18 bases between them. Germline lookup yields CDR1 LNHDA and CDR2 SQIVND (reference sequence). The CDR3 nucleotides are TGTGCCAGTAGTATTTCCTATAACCCTAATATTGGCTACACCTTC. Protein sequence: CASSISYNPNIGYTF.

The chain joins TRBV5-1 to TRBJ2-7; no firm D call. Germline loops: CDR1 SGHRS, CDR2 YFSETQ. The V end was cut by 2 bases, the J end by 3 bases, with 6 bases between. The CDR3 spans 12 residues. CDR3: CASSFDNYEQYF. The CDR3 DNA reads as TGCGCCAGCAGCTTCGACAACTACGAGCAGTACTTC.

Only a few counts were recorded for this clone. The chain joins TRBV4-3 to TRBJ1-1; 7 bases map to TRBD1. V lost 0 bases and J lost 3; bases outside the gene matches: 1. The CDR3 has 14 residues. Germline V gives CDR1 LGHNA, CDR2 YSLEER. DNA for the CDR3: TGCGCCAGCAGCCAAGAAGGGGGCTACACTGAAGCTTTCTTT. It is translated as CASSQEGGYTEAFF.

The chain combines TRBV18 with TRBJ2-7; 8 bases map to TRBD1. This CDR3 has 13 residues. Trimming took 5 bases from V and 0 from J; bases not matched to a gene: 0. Looked up from germline, CDR1 is KGHSH and CDR2 is LQKENI. The CDR3 sequence is CASSTGGSYEQYF. CDR3 in DNA: TGTGCCAGCTCAACAGGGGGCTCCTACGAGCAGTACTTC.

The chain combines TRBV10-3 with TRBJ2-5, with 8 bases identical to TRBD2. V lost 3 bases and J lost 1; bases outside the gene matches: 4. In germline, CDR1 is ENHRY, CDR2 SYGVKD. The CDR3 length is 15 residues. For the CDR3, the DNA is TGTGCCATCAGTGATATAGCGGGGTTCCAAGAGACCCAGTACTTC. It specifies CAISDIAGFQETQYF.

This rearrangement joins TRBV29-1 to TRBJ1-2, with unresolved D. CDR1 and CDR2 (germline): SQVTM, ANQGSEA. The CDR3 is 13 amino acids. Trimming removed 2 bases at V and 6 bases at J, with 13 bases between. CDR3 DNA: TGCAGCGTTGAAATGGGAGGGAAGGATGGCTACACCTTC. Translation: CSVEMGGKDGYTF.

The chain links TRBV7-6 to TRBJ2-1; 9 nucleotides align to TRBD2. V lost 2 bases and J lost 0; bases outside the gene matches: 5. The CDR3 runs to 17 residues. Germline V lookup: CDR1 SGHVS, CDR2 FNYEAQ. CDR3 region: CASSLWAGGGSYNEQFF. Here the CDR3 DNA reads TGTGCCAGCAGCTTATGGGCGGGGGGGGGCTCCTACAATGAGCAGTTCTTC.